Below, 29 T cell receptor beta chains from the same sample are listed, as sequenced in a study of T cells in Graves' hyperthyroidism and ophthalmopathy. Amplification of TCR beta CDR3 regions used RNA as the template. The HTBI primer set served for first-round RT-PCR of the TCR CDR3. TCRdb re-derived calls from the multiplex PCR reads in MiXCR, one entry per CDR3 protein. The sample consists of fewer than 400,000 distinct CDR3 sequences, over 12% of them appearing once. Sequencing was done on a sample of blood. The receptors stem from a man between 50 and 59 years old with Graves' ophthalmopathy.

This clonotype was detected once. CDR3 bases: TGTGCCAGTAGTATCGATCAGGGGGCGGCAAACGGGGAGCTGTTTTTT. It codes for CASSIDQGAANGELFF. The rearrangement links TRBV19 to TRBJ2-2, with TRBD1 matching 8 bases. CDR1 LNHDA and CDR2 SQIVND come from the germline V gene (reference sequence). With V trimmed by 3 bases and J by 7 bases, 10 bases remained unmatched. The CDR3 spans 16 residues.

CDR3 in DNA: TGTGCCACCAGCAGAAACCCCCAGGGGGCGGGTATGAACACTGAAGCTTTCTTT. It codes for CATSRNPQGAGMNTEAFF. This chain links TRBV15 with TRBJ1-1; 8 bases line up with TRBD1. This CDR3 has 18 residues. Trimming at V came to 2 bases and at J to 0 bases, leaving 11 bases not matched to a gene. Per the germline V gene, CDR1 is LNHNV and CDR2 is YYDKDF (reference sequence).

This clonotype was counted ten times or more. In DNA form, the CDR3 reads TGCAGTGCTAGGGGGGACGGCAACACTGAAGCTTTCTTT. As protein: CSARGDGNTEAFF. This chain links TRBV20-1 with TRBJ1-1; tentatively, D is TRBD1 (5 bases). Germline values: CDR1 DFQATT, CDR2 SNEGSKA (reference sequence). V was clipped by 3 bases and J by 2 bases, with 10 bases between them. The CDR3 runs to 13 residues.

This clonotype was seen more than once but under ten times. The J gene is TRBJ2-1, the V gene TRBV20-1; D not resolved. Germline V gene sequence: CDR1 DFQATT, CDR2 SNEGSKA (reference sequence). V lost 3 bases, J lost 0 bases, and 9 bases lay in between. The length of the CDR3 is 14 residues. As DNA, the CDR3 is TGCAGTGCTAGCGGTGTCAACTCCTACAATGAGCAGTTCTTC. Protein: CSASGVNSYNEQFF.

This clonotype was recorded many times. The rearrangement uses TRBV2 and TRBJ2-4, with D perhaps matching TRBD2 (6 bases). Trimming took 7 bases from V and 12 from J, leaving 19 bases between them. The CDR3 consists of 13 residues. In germline, CDR1 is SNHLY, CDR2 FYNNEI. In DNA, the CDR3 is TGTGCCAGCACTTACGGGGAGGAAGGGGCTCAGTACTTC. Amino acids: CASTYGEEGAQYF.

The chain combines TRBV28 with TRBJ2-1; weak D call: TRBD2 (6 bases). CDR3 length: 15 amino acids. V was clipped by 5 bases and J by 1 base, with 12 bases between them. Germline V lookup: CDR1 MDHEN, CDR2 SYDVKM. CDR3 sequence (DNA): TGTGCCAGCAGTCCCTATAGCGGATCCTACAATGAGCAGTTCTTC. Its protein is CASSPYSGSYNEQFF.

This clonotype occurred a few times. The chain joins TRBV29-1 to TRBJ2-7, with D possibly being TRBD1 or TRBD2 (5 bases each). Trimming shortened V by 6 bases and J by 6 bases, and 12 bases separated the two germline ends. This CDR3 contains 11 residues. From germline, CDR1 is SQVTM and CDR2 ANQGSEA. The CDR3 nucleotides are TGCAGCGTGTCCCGGGACCGCGAGCAGTACTTC. It is translated as CSVSRDREQYF.

This clonotype was seen ten or more times. The V and J genes are TRBV10-3 and TRBJ1-1; 7 bases fit TRBD1. J gave up 3 bases and V 11 bases, and 9 bases lay outside the gene matches. CDR1 and CDR2 (germline): ENHRY, SYGVKD. This CDR3 is 13 amino acids long. CDR3 loop: CAASGQRYTEAFF. The DNA of the CDR3 is TGTGCCGCCTCGGGACAGAGGTACACTGAAGCTTTCTTT.

This clonotype was seen a few times. V usage is TRBV12-3 or TRBV12-4 and J usage is TRBJ1-4, with D possibly TRBD1 on 5 matching bases. Trimming took off 5 bases at V and 0 bases at J, with 7 bases between the two ends. The CDR3 totals 14 residues. CDR3 in amino acids: CASSPTATNEKLFF. The CDR3 nucleotides are TGTGCCAGCAGTCCGACAGCAACTAATGAAAAACTGTTTTTT.

This clonotype was picked up a small number of times. This chain connects TRBV7-8 to TRBJ2-2; TRBD2 agrees at 13 bases. This CDR3 spans 16 amino acids. Germline V lookup: CDR1 SGHVS, CDR2 FQNEAQ. V trimming: 5 bases; J trimming: 6 bases; junction bases outside the gene matches: 6. CDR3 in amino acids: CASSARTSGSAGELFF. For the CDR3, the DNA is TGTGCCAGCAGCGCCAGGACTAGCGGGAGCGCCGGGGAGCTGTTTTTT. Complete variable domain (other parts from reference TRBV7-8 and TRBJ2-2): GAGVSQSPRYKVAKRGQDVALRCDPISGHVSLFWYQQALGQGPEFLTYFQNEAQLDKSGLPSDRFFAERPEGSVSTLKIQRTQQEDSAVYLCASSARTSGSAGELFFGEGSRLTVL.

The rearrangement joins TRBV11-3 to TRBJ2-5, with D perhaps TRBD1 or TRBD2 (5 bases each). This CDR3 contains 15 residues. CDR1 is SGHNT and CDR2 is YENEEA in the germline V gene. Trimming cost V 1 base and J 0 bases, with 9 bases left between them. In nucleotides, the CDR3 is TGTGCCAGCAGCTTAGCGGGGCTAGACCAAGAGACCCAGTACTTC. This encodes CASSLAGLDQETQYF.

The chain carries TRBV5-6 and TRBJ2-1; 9 nucleotides align to TRBD1. The germline V gene has CDR1 SGHDT and CDR2 YYEEEE. The V and J ends lost 3 bases and 8 bases, in that order; junction bases with no gene match: 9. CDR3 length equals 15 residues. CDR3 in amino acids: CASSWPGQGVDEQFF. CDR3 DNA: TGTGCCAGCAGCTGGCCGGGACAGGGAGTCGATGAGCAGTTCTTC.

The chain is built from TRBV29-1 and TRBJ2-5; D is unresolved. Trimming cost V 4 bases and J 1 base, with 13 bases left between them. This CDR3 region has 14 residues. Germline V lookup: CDR1 SQVTM, CDR2 ANQGSEA. The CDR3 nucleotides are TGCAGCGTTGTACCCCGCTGGCGCCAAGAGACCCAGTACTTC. It yields the protein CSVVPRWRQETQYF.

This chain connects TRBV19 to TRBJ2-2, with 8 bases identical to TRBD1. CDR1 is LNHDA, CDR2 SQIVND, per germline (reference sequence). CDR3 length: 14 amino acids. Trimming took 6 bases from V and 3 from J; bases not matched to a gene: 3. The CDR3 is CASRDRVHTGELFF. The CDR3 bases are TGTGCCAGTAGGGACAGGGTCCACACCGGGGAGCTGTTTTTT.

This clonotype was seen more than once but under ten times. The rearrangement links TRBV5-5 to TRBJ2-3, with 10 positions matching TRBD2. V shed 2 bases and J 3 bases; nucleotides not matched to a gene: 6. This CDR3 region has 16 residues. Germline lookup yields CDR1 SGHKS and CDR2 YYEKEE (reference sequence). CDR3 nucleotide sequence: TGTGCCAGCAGCTTTTGGCTAGCGGGAGTGACAGATACGCAGTATTTT. Translated, it gives CASSFWLAGVTDTQYF.

This clonotype has ten or more counts. This chain links TRBV20-1 with TRBJ2-1; 8 bases match TRBD2. V shed 2 bases and J 8 bases; nucleotides not matched to a gene: 11. CDR1 DFQATT and CDR2 SNEGSKA come from the germline V gene (reference sequence). The CDR3 totals 15 residues. In DNA, the CDR3 is TGCAGTGCTAGAATCGGGGGACTAGGAGTTCATGAGCAGTTCTTC. This encodes CSARIGGLGVHEQFF.

This clonotype was counted ten times or more. The J gene is TRBJ2-7, the V gene TRBV6-1; D may correspond to TRBD1 or TRBD2 (5 bases each). Germline lookup yields CDR1 MNHNS and CDR2 SASEGT. The germline V and J ends were trimmed by 3 bases and 2 bases, with 8 bases remaining between them. The CDR3 extends over 13 amino acids. CDR3 in amino acids: CASSEGVPYEQYF. CDR3 DNA sequence: TGTGCCAGCAGTGAGGGGGTCCCCTACGAGCAGTACTTC.

This clonotype was picked up many times. V and J are TRBV12-3 or TRBV12-4 and TRBJ2-7; a weak D match, TRBD1 (6 bases). V was cut by 2 bases and J by 3 bases, with 8 bases left in between. The length of the CDR3 is 13 residues. The CDR3 region is CASSLQGNYEQYF. CDR3 nucleotide sequence: TGTGCCAGCAGTTTACAGGGGAACTACGAGCAGTACTTC.

This clonotype has a handful of counts. The chain links TRBV4-2 to TRBJ1-2; possible D gene TRBD1, 6 bases. The CDR3 has 12 amino acids. V gave up 6 bases and J gave up 9 bases, with 14 bases separating them. Germline CDR1 reads LGHNA; CDR2 reads YNFKEQ. CDR3 bases: TGTGCCAGCAGTACGACGGACAGCCGCTACACCTTC. Translated: CASSTTDSRYTF.

The rearrangement joins TRBV2 to TRBJ2-7, with 8 bases matching TRBD2. V gave up 6 bases and J gave up 3 bases; unmatched junction bases: 16. Germline loops: CDR1 SNHLY, CDR2 FYNNEI. This CDR3 spans 17 amino acids. The CDR3 nucleotides are TGTGCCAGCAGGGGGCGTTTAATACTAGCGGCTATCTACGAGCAGTACTTC. Protein product: CASRGRLILAAIYEQYF.

The table lists this clonotype with many counts. The chain joins TRBV3-1 to TRBJ1-6; the D gene is possibly TRBD1 (6 bases). CDR1 LGHDT and CDR2 YNNKEL come from the germline V gene (reference sequence). Trimming left V 6 bases short and J 11 bases short, with 11 bases between. The CDR3 loop spans 12 amino acids. In nucleotides, the CDR3 is TGTGCCAGCAGGGCCGGGACAACACCCCTCCACTTT. Residues: CASRAGTTPLHF.

This clonotype was seen at least ten times. The chain carries TRBV5-1 and TRBJ2-7, with D tentatively TRBD1 (6 bases). This CDR3 spans 16 amino acids. The V gene's germline CDR1 is SGHRS and CDR2 YFSETQ. V was trimmed by 0 bases and J by 3 bases, leaving 16 bases between them. The CDR3 sequence: CASSLAGVDLVYEQYF. The CDR3 bases are TGCGCCAGCAGCTTGGCAGGGGTAGATCTGGTCTACGAGCAGTACTTC.

On this clonotype: Germline and junction disagree at one end, which may indicate a read error. The rearrangement uses TRBV2 and TRBJ2-2; 8 bases align to TRBD1. Germline V gene lookup returns CDR1 SNHLY and CDR2 FYNNEI. The CDR3 is 15 amino acids. CDR3 DNA sequence: TGTGCCAGCAGAGAAGACAGGGGGAACACCGGGGAGCTGTTTTTT. Translated: CASREDRGNTGELFF. The whole variable domain, remainder taken from reference TRBV2 and TRBJ2-2, is EPEVTQTPSHQVTQMGQEVILRCVPISNHLYFYWYRQILGQKVEFLVSFYNNEISEKSEIFDDQFSVERPDGSNFTLKIRSTKLEDSAMYFCASREDRGNTGELFFGEGSRLTVL.

This clonotype was seen repeatedly, ten times or more. The chain carries TRBV20-1 and TRBJ2-1; 12 bases match TRBD2. Trimming cost V 5 bases and J 8 bases; bases outside gene matches: 13. The length of the CDR3 is 16 residues. Per the germline V gene, CDR1 is DFQATT and CDR2 is SNEGSKA (reference sequence). CDR3 loop: CSAENPGLAGLDEQFF. The CDR3 bases are TGCAGTGCTGAGAACCCGGGACTAGCGGGTTTAGATGAGCAGTTCTTC.

This clonotype was counted many times. The chain has TRBV20-1 and TRBJ1-2; the match to TRBD1 covers 9 bases. Germline V gives CDR1 DFQATT, CDR2 SNEGSKA (reference sequence). V was clipped by 0 bases and J by 8 bases; unmatched bases: 4. This CDR3 spans 13 amino acids. DNA of the CDR3: TGCAGTGCTAGAGAGGTACAGGGGGCAGGCTACACCTTC. Protein sequence: CSAREVQGAGYTF.

The chain employs TRBV5-6 and TRBJ2-3; 12 nucleotides match TRBD2. The trim removed 4 bases at V and 2 bases at J, leaving 5 bases unmatched. Germline CDR1 reads SGHDT; CDR2 reads YYEEEE. CDR3 length: 16 residues. CDR3 sequence: CASSLGLAGFTDTQYF. The DNA of the CDR3 is TGTGCCAGCAGCCTAGGACTAGCGGGATTCACAGATACGCAGTATTTT.

This clonotype turned up a few times. In nucleotides, the CDR3 is TGCGCCAGCAGCCAAGTTGAGGGGCAGGGCTACGAGCAGTACTTC. This sequence encodes CASSQVEGQGYEQYF. The rearrangement uses TRBV4-1 and TRBJ2-7; D is tentatively TRBD1 or TRBD2 (5 bases each). Germline CDR1 is MGHRA and CDR2 is YSYEKL. The V end lost 1 base, the J end lost 3 bases, and 13 bases lay between the germline ends. The CDR3 is 15 residues long.

In its sample, this clonotype was seen many times. The rearrangement uses TRBV20-1 and TRBJ2-7; 11 bases line up with TRBD2. Losses at the gene ends were 3 bases for V and 1 base for J; bases not matched to a gene: 5. Germline V gene lookup returns CDR1 DFQATT and CDR2 SNEGSKA (reference sequence). The CDR3 spans 15 residues. The CDR3 sequence: CSASKGLAVSYEQYF. The CDR3 bases are TGCAGTGCTAGCAAGGGACTAGCGGTTTCCTACGAGCAGTACTTC.

The chain carries TRBV20-1 and TRBJ1-5; a weak D match, TRBD1 (5 bases). The CDR3 spans 14 residues. CDR1 DFQATT and CDR2 SNEGSKA come from the germline V gene (reference sequence). V was pared by 5 bases and J by 4 bases, with 15 bases between. CDR3 in amino acids: CSALGRSLNQPQHF. The CDR3 DNA reads as TGCAGTGCTCTGGGACGGAGCCTAAATCAGCCCCAGCATTTT.